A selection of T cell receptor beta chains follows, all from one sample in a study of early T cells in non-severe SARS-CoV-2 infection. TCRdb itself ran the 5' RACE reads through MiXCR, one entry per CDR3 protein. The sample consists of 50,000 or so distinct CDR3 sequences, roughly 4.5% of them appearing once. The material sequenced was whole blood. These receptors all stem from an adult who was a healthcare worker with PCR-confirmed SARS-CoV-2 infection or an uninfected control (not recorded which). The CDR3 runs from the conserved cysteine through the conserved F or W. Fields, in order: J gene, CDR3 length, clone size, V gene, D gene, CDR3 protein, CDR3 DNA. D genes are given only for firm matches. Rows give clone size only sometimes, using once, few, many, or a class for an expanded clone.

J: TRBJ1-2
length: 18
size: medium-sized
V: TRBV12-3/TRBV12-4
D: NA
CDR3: CASSLWGSPRARDYGYTF
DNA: TGTGCCAGCAGTTTGTGGGGATCGCCCCGAGCTAGGGACTATGGCTACACCTTC

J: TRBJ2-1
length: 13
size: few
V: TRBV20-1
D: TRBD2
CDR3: CSARREGLNEQFF
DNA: TGCAGTGCTAGGCGGGAGGGCCTGAATGAGCAGTTCTTC

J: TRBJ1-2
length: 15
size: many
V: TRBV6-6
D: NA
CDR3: CASREDRNTNYGYTF
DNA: TGTGCCAGCAGAGAAGACAGGAACACTAACTATGGCTACACCTTC

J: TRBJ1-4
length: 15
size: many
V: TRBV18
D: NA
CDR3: CASSPSGQSNEKLFF
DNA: TGTGCCAGCTCACCATCGGGTCAATCTAATGAAAAACTGTTTTTT

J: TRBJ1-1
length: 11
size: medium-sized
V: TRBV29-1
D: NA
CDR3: CSVVKNTEAFF
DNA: TGCAGCGTTGTCAAGAACACTGAAGCTTTCTTT

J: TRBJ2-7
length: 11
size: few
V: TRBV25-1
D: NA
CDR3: CASSVWHEQYF
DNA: TGTGCCAGCAGTGTTTGGCACGAGCAGTACTTC

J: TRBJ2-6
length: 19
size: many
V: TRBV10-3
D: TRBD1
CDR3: CAISSAPGQGAVGANVLTF
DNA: TGTGCCATCAGCTCAGCCCCGGGACAGGGGGCAGTTGGGGCCAACGTCCTGACTTTC

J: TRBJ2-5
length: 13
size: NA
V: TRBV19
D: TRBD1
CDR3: CASKGQDQETQYF
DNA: TGTGCCAGCAAAGGACAGGACCAAGAGACCCAGTACTTC

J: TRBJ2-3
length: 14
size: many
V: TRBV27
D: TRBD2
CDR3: CASRFGLAGDTQYF
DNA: TGTGCCAGCAGATTTGGACTAGCGGGAGATACGCAGTATTTT

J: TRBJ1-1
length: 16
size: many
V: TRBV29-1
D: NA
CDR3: CSVDRSGYLMNTEAFF
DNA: TGCAGCGTTGATCGGAGTGGATATCTGATGAACACTGAAGCTTTCTTT

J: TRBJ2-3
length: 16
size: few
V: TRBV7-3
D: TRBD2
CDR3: CASSPALSGGTDTQYF
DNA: TGTGCCAGCAGCCCGGCGTTGAGCGGGGGCACAGATACGCAGTATTTT

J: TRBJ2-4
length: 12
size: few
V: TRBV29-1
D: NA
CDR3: CSVGQDVGIQYF
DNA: TGCAGCGTTGGACAGGACGTAGGCATTCAGTACTTC

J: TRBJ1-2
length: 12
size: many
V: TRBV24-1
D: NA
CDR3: CATSDKNYGYTF
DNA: TGTGCCACCAGTGATAAGAACTATGGCTACACCTTC

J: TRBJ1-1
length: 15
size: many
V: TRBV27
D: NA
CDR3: CASSSGQYMNTEAFF
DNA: TGTGCCAGCAGTTCAGGACAGTACATGAACACTGAAGCTTTCTTT

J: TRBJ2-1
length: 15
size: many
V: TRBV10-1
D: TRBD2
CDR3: CASSGAGGRNNEQFF
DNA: TGCGCCAGCAGTGGAGCGGGAGGGCGGAACAATGAGCAGTTCTTC

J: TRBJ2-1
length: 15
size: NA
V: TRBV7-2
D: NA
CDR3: CASSLPGGSYNEQFF
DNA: TGTGCCAGCAGCTTACCGGGCGGGTCCTACAATGAGCAGTTCTTC

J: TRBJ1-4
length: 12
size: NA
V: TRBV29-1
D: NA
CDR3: CSVQRENEKLFF
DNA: TGCAGCGTTCAACGGGAGAATGAAAAACTGTTTTTT

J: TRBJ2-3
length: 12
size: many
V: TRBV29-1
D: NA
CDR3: CSVAGPTDTQYF
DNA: TGCAGCGTTGCGGGGCCCACAGATACGCAGTATTTT

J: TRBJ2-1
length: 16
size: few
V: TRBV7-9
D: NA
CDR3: CASSPRQDFSNNEQFF
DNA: TGTGCCAGCAGCCCGCGCCAGGACTTTAGCAACAATGAGCAGTTCTTC

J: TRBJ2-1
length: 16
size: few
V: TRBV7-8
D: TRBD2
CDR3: CASSREGLAGGNEQFF
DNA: TGTGCCAGCAGTAGGGAGGGGCTAGCGGGAGGCAATGAGCAGTTCTTC

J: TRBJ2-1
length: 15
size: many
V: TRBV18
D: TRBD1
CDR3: CASSRGTGSYNEQFF
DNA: TGTGCCAGCTCACGGGGGACAGGGTCCTACAATGAGCAGTTCTTC

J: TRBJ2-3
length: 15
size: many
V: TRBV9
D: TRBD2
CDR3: CASSVYGRATDTQYF
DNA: TGTGCCAGCAGCGTGTACGGGAGGGCTACAGATACGCAGTATTTT

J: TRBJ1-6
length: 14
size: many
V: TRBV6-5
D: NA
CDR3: CASSRTARNSPLHF
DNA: TGTGCCAGCAGCCGGACAGCAAGAAATTCACCCCTCCACTTT

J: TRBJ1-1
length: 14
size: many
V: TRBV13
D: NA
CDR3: CASSLEWGKTEAFF
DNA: TGTGCCAGCAGCTTAGAGTGGGGGAAGACTGAAGCTTTCTTT

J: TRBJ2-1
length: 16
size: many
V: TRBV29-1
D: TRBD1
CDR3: CSVEDGGRQGYNEQFF
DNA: TGCAGCGTTGAAGACGGGGGACGACAGGGGTACAATGAGCAGTTCTTC

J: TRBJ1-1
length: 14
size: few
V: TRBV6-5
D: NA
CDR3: CASSPYEVDTEAFF
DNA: TGTGCCAGCAGCCCTTATGAGGTTGACACTGAAGCTTTCTTT

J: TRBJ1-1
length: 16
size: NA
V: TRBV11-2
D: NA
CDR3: CASTNPAETMNTEAFF
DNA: TGTGCCAGCACCAATCCGGCGGAAACTATGAACACTGAAGCTTTCTTT

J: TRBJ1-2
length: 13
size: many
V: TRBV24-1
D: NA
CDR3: CATSDGTNYGYTF
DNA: TGTGCCACCAGTGACGGGACAAACTATGGCTACACCTTC

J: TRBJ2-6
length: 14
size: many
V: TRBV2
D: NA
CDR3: CASSAQLGANVLTF
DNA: TGTGCCAGCAGTGCGCAGCTTGGGGCCAACGTCCTGACTTTC

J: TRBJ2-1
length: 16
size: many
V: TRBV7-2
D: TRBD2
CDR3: CASSLAKRERGNEQFF
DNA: TGTGCCAGCAGCTTAGCGAAGCGGGAGAGGGGAAATGAGCAGTTCTTC

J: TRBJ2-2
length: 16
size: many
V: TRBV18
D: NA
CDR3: CASSEGLTANTGELFF
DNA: TGTGCCAGCTCAGAGGGTTTGACAGCGAACACCGGGGAGCTGTTTTTT

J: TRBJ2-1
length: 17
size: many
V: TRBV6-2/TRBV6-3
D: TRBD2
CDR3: CASSFGTSGSGYNEQFF
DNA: TGTGCCAGCAGTTTTGGGACTAGCGGGAGTGGCTACAATGAGCAGTTCTTC

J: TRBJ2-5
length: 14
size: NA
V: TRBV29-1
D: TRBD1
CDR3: CSAKGQGNLETQYF
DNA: TGCAGCGCCAAGGGACAGGGAAATTTGGAGACCCAGTACTTC

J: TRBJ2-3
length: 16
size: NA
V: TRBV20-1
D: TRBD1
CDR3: CSASYRDRDVTDTQYF
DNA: TGCAGTGCTTCATACCGGGACAGGGATGTCACAGATACGCAGTATTTT

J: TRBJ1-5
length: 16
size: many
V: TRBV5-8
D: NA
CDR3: CASSFLMGTGNQPQHF
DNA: TGTGCCAGCAGCTTCCTAATGGGGACTGGCAATCAGCCCCAGCATTTT

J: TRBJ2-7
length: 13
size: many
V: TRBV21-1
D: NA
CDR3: CASSKGNLGMQYF
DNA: TGTGCCAGCAGCAAAGGGAATCTGGGGATGCAGTACTTC

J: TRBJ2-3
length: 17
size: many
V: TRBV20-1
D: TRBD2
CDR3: CSVSRGASGIAQDTQYF
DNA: TGCAGTGTAAGCCGCGGGGCTAGCGGGATTGCTCAAGATACGCAGTATTTT

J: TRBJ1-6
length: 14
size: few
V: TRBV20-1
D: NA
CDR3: CSARDRGVMSPLHF
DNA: TGCAGTGCTAGAGATCGAGGCGTAATGTCACCCCTCCACTTT

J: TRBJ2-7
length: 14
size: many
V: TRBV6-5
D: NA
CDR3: CASSYSGDRYEQYF
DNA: TGTGCCAGCAGTTACTCGGGAGACCGGTACGAGCAGTACTTC

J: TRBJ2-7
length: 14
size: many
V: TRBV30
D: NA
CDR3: CAWGIGQPAYEQYF
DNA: TGTGCCTGGGGGATAGGGCAGCCAGCCTACGAGCAGTACTTC

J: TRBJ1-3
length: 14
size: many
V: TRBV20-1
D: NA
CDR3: CSARDRRSGNTIYF
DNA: TGCAGTGCTAGAGATAGGAGGTCTGGAAACACCATATATTTT

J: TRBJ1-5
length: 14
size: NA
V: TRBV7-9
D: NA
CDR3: CASSGGSMNQPQHF
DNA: TGTGCCAGCAGCGGGGGGTCTATGAATCAGCCCCAGCATTTT